The 13 T cell receptor beta chains listed next were all sequenced from one sample in a study of cytomegalovirus exposure and HLA in healthy donors. PCR primers comprised 60 Vbeta and 13 Jbeta primers. The protocol was immunoSEQ multiplex PCR, while the TCRdb copy is restricted to in-frame clones and leaves out a portion. The sample carries 85,000 to 130,000 clones, over 9% recorded once. Sample: PBMCs. The receptors were sampled from a man in his forties in good health and CMV-seropositive.

Only a few counts were recorded for this clone. The rearrangement joins TRBV9 to TRBJ2-1, with TRBD2 matching 14 bases. Per germline, CDR1 SGDLS and CDR2 YYNGEE. V shed 0 bases and J 3 bases; nucleotides not matched to a gene: 8. The CDR3 sequence is 19 residues long. CDR3 sequence (DNA): TGTGCCAGCAGCGTAGAAAGACTAGCGGGAGGGCAAGACTACAATGAGCAGTTCTTC. Translating it yields CASSVERLAGGQDYNEQFF.

This clone turned up a few times. The rearrangement uses TRBV5-6 and TRBJ2-1; D ambiguous. Trimming stripped 1 base from V and 0 bases from J, with 8 bases between. The CDR3 loop spans 15 amino acids. Germline-derived CDR1 and CDR2 are SGHDT and YYEEEE. CDR3 bases: TGTGCCAGCAGCTTGATCTGGAGCTCCTACAATGAGCAGTTCTTC. Translating it yields CASSLIWSSYNEQFF.

This rearrangement joins TRBV15 to TRBJ2-7, with 12 nucleotides matching TRBD2. Trimming removed 3 bases from V and 4 bases from J; junction bases left unmatched: 1. The germline V gene encodes CDR1 LNHNV and CDR2 YYDKDF (reference sequence). There are 14 residues in the CDR3. The CDR3 coding sequence is TGTGCCACCAGCAGGACTAGCGGGAGTTACGAGCAGTACTTC. Translating gives CATSRTSGSYEQYF.

This clone occurred a few times. V is TRBV5-1 and J is TRBJ2-7; 14 bases are a match to TRBD2. Germline lookup yields CDR1 SGHRS and CDR2 YFSETQ. V lost 7 bases and J lost 1; bases outside the gene matches: 4. The CDR3 consists of 15 residues. This CDR3 is CASVGTSGGSYEQYF. The DNA of the CDR3 is TGCGCCAGCGTAGGGACTAGCGGGGGTTCCTACGAGCAGTACTTC.

This clone was seen only a few times. The CDR3 reads CASSLLGGVRQYF. In nucleotides, the CDR3 is TGTGCCAGCAGTTTGCTTGGGGGGGTACGGCAGTACTTC. The V and J genes are TRBV28 and TRBJ2-5, with 7 bases identical to TRBD2. V trimming: 3 bases; J trimming: 11 bases; junction bases outside the gene matches: 9. There are 13 residues in the CDR3. Germline CDR1 is MDHEN and CDR2 is SYDVKM.

The genes are TRBV7-2 and TRBJ2-1, with a possible D match to TRBD2 (5 bases). Trimming stripped 3 bases from V and 6 bases from J, with 12 bases between. Germline V CDR1 and CDR2: SGHTA, FQGNSA. The CDR3 runs to 14 residues. As DNA, the CDR3 is TGTGCCAGCAGCTTGGTAGTTGCGGGCAATGAGCAGTTCTTC. It specifies CASSLVVAGNEQFF.

The rearrangement uses TRBV30 and TRBJ2-6; 9 nucleotides match TRBD1. The CDR3 consists of 21 residues. V shed 0 bases and J 3 bases; nucleotides not matched to a gene: 18. Germline-derived CDR1 and CDR2 are GTSNPN and SVGIG (reference sequence). CDR3 in amino acids: CAWSVRGIVGTGYVGANVLTF. CDR3 nucleotides: TGTGCCTGGAGTGTACGCGGAATCGTGGGGACAGGGTATGTTGGGGCCAACGTCCTGACTTTC. The variable domain in full, with the rest retrieved from reference TRBV30 and TRBJ2-6, is SQTIHQWPATLVQPVGSPLSLECTVEGTSNPNLYWYRQAAGRGLQLLFYSVGIGQISSEVPQNLSASRPQDRQFILSSKKLLLSDSGFYLCAWSVRGIVGTGYVGANVLTFGAGSRLTVL.

V usage is TRBV7-3 and J usage is TRBJ2-1, with 10 nucleotides matching TRBD2. Trimming removed 5 bases from V and 7 bases from J; junction bases left unmatched: 14. CDR3 length: 17 residues. From germline, CDR1 is SGHTA and CDR2 FQGTGA. The CDR3 reads CASSDKGAGGPGNEQFF. The CDR3, as DNA: TGTGCCAGCAGCGACAAGGGAGCGGGAGGGCCGGGAAATGAGCAGTTCTTC.

The sample holds a few counts of this clone. Other DNA variants within this sample encode the same CDR3. This sequence joins TRBV5-6 and TRBJ1-2; 7 bases are a match to TRBD1. Germline trimming cut 4 bases from V and 2 bases from J; bases unmatched to any gene: 5. The CDR3 runs 14 residues. CDR1 is SGHDT and CDR2 is YYEEEE in the germline V gene. The CDR3: CASSMTGYNYGYTF. The CDR3 region has the DNA TGTGCCAGCAGCATGACAGGGTACAACTATGGCTACACCTTC.

DNA of the CDR3: TGTGCCAGCAGTTTAGGTTCGCAGGGGACCTACGAGCAGTACTTC. Encoded protein: CASSLGSQGTYEQYF. This chain links TRBV28 with TRBJ2-7; a weak D match, TRBD1 (6 bases). Looked up from germline, CDR1 is MDHEN and CDR2 is SYDVKM. The CDR3 is 15 residues long. V was trimmed by 2 bases and J by 2 bases, leaving 13 bases between them.

This clone was observed a few times. V and J are TRBV27 and TRBJ2-7; the D is unclear. V dropped 4 bases and J dropped 2 bases, with 9 bases sitting between them. The germline CDR1 and CDR2 sequences are MNHEY and SMNVEV (reference sequence). The CDR3 is made up of 13 amino acids. In DNA form, the CDR3 reads TGTGCCAGCAGTTGGTACAGAACCTACGAGCAGTACTTC. As protein: CASSWYRTYEQYF.

Only a few counts were recorded for this clone. V usage is TRBV9 and J usage is TRBJ2-2; tentative D call: TRBD1 (7 bases). There are 15 residues in the CDR3. V lost 3 bases and J 4 bases, leaving 13 bases between the germline ends. Germline V gene sequence: CDR1 SGDLS, CDR2 YYNGEE. The chain's CDR3 is CASSAPGGSTGELFF. CDR3 nucleotide sequence: TGTGCCAGCAGCGCCCCAGGGGGGTCCACCGGGGAGCTGTTTTTT.

In this sample, this clone turned up a few times. The chain employs TRBV7-3 and TRBJ2-2; 7 nucleotides align to TRBD1. The CDR3 is 15 amino acids. Trimming took 4 bases from V and 0 from J; bases not matched to a gene: 2. Germline CDR1 reads SGHTA; CDR2 reads FQGTGA. CDR3 region: CASSSGTANTGELFF. For the CDR3, the DNA is TGTGCCAGCAGCTCCGGGACAGCGAACACCGGGGAGCTGTTTTTT.